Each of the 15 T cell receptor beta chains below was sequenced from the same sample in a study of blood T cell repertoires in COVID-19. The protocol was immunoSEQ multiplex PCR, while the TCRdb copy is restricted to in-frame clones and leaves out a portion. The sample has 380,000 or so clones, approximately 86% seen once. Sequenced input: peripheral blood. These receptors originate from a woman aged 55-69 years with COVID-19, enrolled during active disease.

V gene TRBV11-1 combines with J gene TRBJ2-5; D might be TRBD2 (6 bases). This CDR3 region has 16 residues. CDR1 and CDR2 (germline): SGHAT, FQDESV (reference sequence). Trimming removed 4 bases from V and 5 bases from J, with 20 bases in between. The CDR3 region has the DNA TGTGCCAGCAGCTCCACCCGGGGGACGACTGGCGAGACCCAGTACTTC. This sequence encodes CASSSTRGTTGETQYF.

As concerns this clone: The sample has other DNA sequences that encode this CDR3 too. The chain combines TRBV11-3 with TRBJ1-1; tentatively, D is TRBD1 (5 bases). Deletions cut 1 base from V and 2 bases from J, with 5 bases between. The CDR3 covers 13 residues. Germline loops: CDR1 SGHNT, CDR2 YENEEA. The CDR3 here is CASSLGGNTEAFF. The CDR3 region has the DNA TGTGCCAGCAGCTTAGGGGGCAACACTGAAGCTTTCTTT.

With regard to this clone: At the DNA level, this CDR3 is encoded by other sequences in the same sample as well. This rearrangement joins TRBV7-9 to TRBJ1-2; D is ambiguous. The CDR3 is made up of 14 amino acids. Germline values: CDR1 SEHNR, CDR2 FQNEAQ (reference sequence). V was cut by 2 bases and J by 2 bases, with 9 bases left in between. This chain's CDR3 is CASSLMDSNYGYTF. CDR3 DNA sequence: TGTGCCAGCAGCTTAATGGACTCAAACTATGGCTACACCTTC.

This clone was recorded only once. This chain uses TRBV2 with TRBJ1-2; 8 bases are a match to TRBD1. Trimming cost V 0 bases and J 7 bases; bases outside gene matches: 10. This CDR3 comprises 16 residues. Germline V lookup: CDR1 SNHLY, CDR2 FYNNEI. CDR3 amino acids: CASSEARTGYSGGYTF. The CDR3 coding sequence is TGTGCCAGCAGTGAAGCCAGGACAGGGTATAGCGGTGGCTACACCTTC.

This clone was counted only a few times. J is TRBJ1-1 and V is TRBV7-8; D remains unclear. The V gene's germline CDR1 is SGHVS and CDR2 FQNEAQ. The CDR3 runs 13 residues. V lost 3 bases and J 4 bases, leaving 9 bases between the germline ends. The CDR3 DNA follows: TGTGCCAGCAGCTTCTTAGTCCTCACTGAAGCTTTCTTT. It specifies CASSFLVLTEAFF. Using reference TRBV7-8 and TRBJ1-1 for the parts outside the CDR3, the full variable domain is GAGVSQSPRYKVAKRGQDVALRCDPISGHVSLFWYQQALGQGPEFLTYFQNEAQLDKSGLPSDRFFAERPEGSVSTLKIQRTQQEDSAVYLCASSFLVLTEAFFGQGTRLTVV.

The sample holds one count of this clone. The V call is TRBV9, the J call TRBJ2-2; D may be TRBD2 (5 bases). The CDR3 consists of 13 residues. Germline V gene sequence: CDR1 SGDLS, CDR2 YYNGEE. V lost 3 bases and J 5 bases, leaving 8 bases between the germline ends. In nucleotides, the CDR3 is TGTGCCAGCAGCGGAACGGGAACCGGGGAGCTGTTTTTT. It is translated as CASSGTGTGELFF.

This CDR3 reads CASSLVARNNEQFF. CDR3 nucleotide sequence: TGTGCCAGCAGCTTAGTAGCGCGGAACAATGAGCAGTTCTTC. J is TRBJ2-1 and V is TRBV7-6; weak D call: TRBD2 (5 bases). The CDR3 loop spans 14 amino acids. In germline, CDR1 is SGHVS, CDR2 FNYEAQ. With 1 base removed from V and 5 bases from J, the gap between germline ends came to 9 bases.

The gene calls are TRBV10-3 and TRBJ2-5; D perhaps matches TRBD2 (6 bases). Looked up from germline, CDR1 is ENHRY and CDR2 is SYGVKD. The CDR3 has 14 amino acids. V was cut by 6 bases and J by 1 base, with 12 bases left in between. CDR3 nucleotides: TGTGCCATCAGCGGAACGGGACTCCAAGAGACCCAGTACTTC. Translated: CAISGTGLQETQYF.

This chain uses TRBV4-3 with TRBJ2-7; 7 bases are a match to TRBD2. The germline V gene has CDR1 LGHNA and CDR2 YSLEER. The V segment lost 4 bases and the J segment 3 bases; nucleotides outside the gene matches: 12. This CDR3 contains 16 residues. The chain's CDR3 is CASSLYEKGGVYEQYF. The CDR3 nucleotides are TGCGCCAGCAGCCTTTACGAAAAGGGAGGGGTCTACGAGCAGTACTTC.

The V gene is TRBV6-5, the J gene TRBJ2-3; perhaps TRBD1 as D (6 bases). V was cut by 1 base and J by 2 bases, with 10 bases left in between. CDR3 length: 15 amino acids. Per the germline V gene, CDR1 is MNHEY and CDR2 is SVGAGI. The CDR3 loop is CASSYFGTHTDTQYF. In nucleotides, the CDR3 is TGTGCCAGCAGTTACTTCGGGACACACACAGATACGCAGTATTTT.

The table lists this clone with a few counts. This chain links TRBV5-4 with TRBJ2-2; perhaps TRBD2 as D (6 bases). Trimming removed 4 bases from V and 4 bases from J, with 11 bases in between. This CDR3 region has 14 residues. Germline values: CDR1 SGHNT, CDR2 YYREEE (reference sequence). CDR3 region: CASSAGLTTGELFF. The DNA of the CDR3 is TGTGCCAGCAGCGCGGGACTTACCACCGGGGAGCTGTTTTTT. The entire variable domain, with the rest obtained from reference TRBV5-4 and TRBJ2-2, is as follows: ETGVTQSPTHLIKTRGQQVTLRCSSQSGHNTVSWYQQALGQGPQFIFQYYREEENGRGNFPPRFSGLQFPNYSSELNVNALELDDSALYLCASSAGLTTGELFFGEGSRLTVL.

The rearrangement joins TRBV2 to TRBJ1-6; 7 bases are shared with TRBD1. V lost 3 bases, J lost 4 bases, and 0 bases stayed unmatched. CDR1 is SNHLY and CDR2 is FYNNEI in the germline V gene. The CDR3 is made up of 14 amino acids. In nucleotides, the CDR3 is TGTGCCAGCAGTGACAGGGGGTATAATTCACCCCTCCACTTT. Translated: CASSDRGYNSPLHF.

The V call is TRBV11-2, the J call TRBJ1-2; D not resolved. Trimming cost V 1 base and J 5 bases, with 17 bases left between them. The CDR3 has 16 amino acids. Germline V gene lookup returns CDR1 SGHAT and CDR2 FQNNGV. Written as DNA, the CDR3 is TGTGCCAGCAGCTTAGCCCCAGGAACCCATACGTATGGCTACACCTTC. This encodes CASSLAPGTHTYGYTF.

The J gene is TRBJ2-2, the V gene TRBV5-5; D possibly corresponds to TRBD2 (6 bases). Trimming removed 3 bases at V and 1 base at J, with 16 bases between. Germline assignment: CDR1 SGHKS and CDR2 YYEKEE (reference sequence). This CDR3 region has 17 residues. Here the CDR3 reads CASSSGIAAGNTGELFF. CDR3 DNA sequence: TGTGCCAGCAGCTCCGGGATAGCGGCGGGGAACACCGGGGAGCTGTTTTTT.

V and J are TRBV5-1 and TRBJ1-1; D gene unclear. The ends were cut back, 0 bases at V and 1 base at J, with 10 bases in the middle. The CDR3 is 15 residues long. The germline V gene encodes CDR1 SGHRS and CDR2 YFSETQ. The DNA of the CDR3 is TGCGCCAGCAGCTTGGAAGGGAGCCAGAACACTGAAGCTTTCTTT. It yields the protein CASSLEGSQNTEAFF.